This is a list of T cell receptor beta chains from one sample in a study of cytomegalovirus exposure and HLA in healthy donors. Profiled with immunoSEQ multiplex PCR; TCRdb holds only in-frame clones, not every one. The repertoire holds 150,000 to 190,000 clones, with about 68% as singletons. Material: PBMCs. Receptors were obtained from a man aged 18-30 years in good health and CMV-seronegative. Both conserved end residues are part of each CDR3. D genes are given only for firm matches. A row's size may be missing; if present it is once, few, many or a size class.

D	length	size	J	V	CDR3	DNA
NA	16	NA	TRBJ1-5	TRBV28	CASSDTRGPGNQPQHF	TGTGCCAGCAGTGATACCCGAGGTCCTGGCAATCAGCCCCAGCATTTT
TRBD1	16	NA	TRBJ2-6	TRBV15	CATSLGGLSGANVLTF	TGTGCCACCAGCCTAGGGGGCCTTTCTGGGGCCAACGTCCTGACTTTC
TRBD2	15	NA	TRBJ2-7	TRBV7-9	CASSLGGLAGVEQYF	TGTGCCAGCAGCCTGGGTGGACTAGCGGGAGTCGAGCAGTACTTC
TRBD1	19	NA	TRBJ1-4	TRBV4-1	CASSQAHPGQGTTNEKLFF	TGCGCCAGCAGCCAAGCTCATCCGGGACAGGGGACAACTAATGAAAAACTGTTTTTT
NA	17	NA	TRBJ2-1	TRBV28	CASSLDAGGGRGNEQFF	TGTGCCAGCAGTTTAGATGCCGGGGGCGGGAGAGGTAATGAGCAGTTCTTC
TRBD1	16	NA	TRBJ1-5	TRBV5-6	CASSPGTVYSNQPQHF	TGTGCCAGCAGCCCAGGGACAGTTTATAGCAATCAGCCCCAGCATTTT
NA	12	once	TRBJ2-7	TRBV6-1	CASRLESYEQYF	TGTGCCAGCCGACTAGAAAGCTACGAGCAGTACTTC
TRBD2	14	NA	TRBJ2-7	TRBV11-2	CASSSFGAGGEQYF	TGTGCCAGCAGTAGCTTTGGGGCGGGAGGCGAGCAGTACTTC
TRBD1	13	NA	TRBJ2-7	TRBV19	CASSPGQSYEQYF	TGTGCCAGTAGTCCGGGACAGTCCTACGAGCAGTACTTC
TRBD2	18	NA	TRBJ2-3	TRBV5-4	CASSPWTSGRASTDTQYF	TGTGCCAGCAGCCCATGGACTAGCGGGAGGGCGAGCACAGATACGCAGTATTTT
NA	16	NA	TRBJ1-4	TRBV5-8	CASSPQWGATNEKLFF	TGTGCCAGCAGCCCTCAGTGGGGAGCAACTAATGAAAAACTGTTTTTT